This is a list of T cell receptor beta chains from one sample in a study of type 1 regulatory T cells. TCRdb fed the reads into MiXCR, producing one record per CDR3 protein. The sample has several thousand distinct CDR3 sequences; roughly a quarter are singletons. These receptors have no known antigen. The sample consisted of cultured T cells, either the whole culture or a sorted T cell fraction (not recorded which). The receptor source for this set is a human donor in good health. CDR3s include the opening cysteine and the closing phenylalanine or tryptophan. Fields, in order: D gene, J gene, V gene, CDR3 protein. The D gene is left open where the match is weak.

D gene: TRBD1; J gene: TRBJ2-2; V gene: TRBV7-9; CDR3 protein: CASSLPGTGATGELFF
D gene: TRBD1; J gene: TRBJ2-7; V gene: TRBV5-1; CDR3 protein: CASSFATGGVYEQYF
D gene: NA; J gene: TRBJ2-7; V gene: TRBV27; CDR3 protein: CASSLPRPVSYEQYF
D gene: TRBD2; J gene: TRBJ2-1; V gene: TRBV20-1; CDR3 protein: CSAPPGGNEQFF
D gene: TRBD1; J gene: TRBJ2-5; V gene: TRBV28; CDR3 protein: CASRGDRGIIETQYF
D gene: TRBD1; J gene: TRBJ1-5; V gene: TRBV7-9; CDR3 protein: CASSHGQDSNQPQHF
D gene: NA; J gene: TRBJ2-6; V gene: TRBV7-8; CDR3 protein: CASSLRPSGANVLTF
D gene: TRBD1; J gene: TRBJ2-6; V gene: TRBV27; CDR3 protein: CASSYRGPGANVLTF
D gene: NA; J gene: TRBJ2-1; V gene: TRBV29-1; CDR3 protein: CSVTSGINEQFF
D gene: TRBD2; J gene: TRBJ2-1; V gene: TRBV5-1; CDR3 protein: CASSLGLARVDEQFF
D gene: NA; J gene: TRBJ2-3; V gene: TRBV24-1; CDR3 protein: CATSDPVPGLGTDTQYF
D gene: NA; J gene: TRBJ1-6; V gene: TRBV20-1; CDR3 protein: CSARQDIYNSPLHF
D gene: TRBD1; J gene: TRBJ2-1; V gene: TRBV7-2; CDR3 protein: CASSRDRHEQFF
D gene: NA; J gene: TRBJ1-5; V gene: TRBV30; CDR3 protein: CAWSMDRDQPQHF
D gene: NA; J gene: TRBJ2-5; V gene: TRBV24-1; CDR3 protein: CATSDPLGRETQYF
D gene: NA; J gene: TRBJ1-5; V gene: TRBV6-2/TRBV6-3; CDR3 protein: CASSFFRGQMYSNQPQHF
D gene: NA; J gene: TRBJ1-6; V gene: TRBV6-5; CDR3 protein: CASSTQDNSPLHF
D gene: NA; J gene: TRBJ2-2; V gene: TRBV6-1; CDR3 protein: CASSELQAGTGELFF
D gene: NA; J gene: TRBJ2-1; V gene: TRBV11-2; CDR3 protein: CASSLDSHREQFF
D gene: NA; J gene: TRBJ2-5; V gene: TRBV5-1; CDR3 protein: CASSAATSGETQYF
D gene: NA; J gene: TRBJ2-1; V gene: TRBV20-1; CDR3 protein: CSAAQMGAGQFF
D gene: TRBD2; J gene: TRBJ2-1; V gene: TRBV7-2; CDR3 protein: CASSFMLAGGDEQFF
D gene: TRBD2; J gene: TRBJ2-3; V gene: TRBV11-2; CDR3 protein: CASSLVGGRITDTQYF
D gene: TRBD2; J gene: TRBJ2-5; V gene: TRBV2; CDR3 protein: CASSVNGGGQETQYF
D gene: NA; J gene: TRBJ2-7; V gene: TRBV5-6; CDR3 protein: CASSLEKGGTYEQYF
D gene: NA; J gene: TRBJ2-1; V gene: TRBV12-3/TRBV12-4; CDR3 protein: CASTIRVLSEQFF
D gene: NA; J gene: TRBJ1-1; V gene: TRBV5-8; CDR3 protein: CASSPAAIRAFF
D gene: NA; J gene: TRBJ2-3; V gene: TRBV18; CDR3 protein: CASSPFEGGGDTQYF
D gene: NA; J gene: TRBJ1-4; V gene: TRBV6-5; CDR3 protein: CASSYSFTAQNEKLFF
D gene: TRBD2; J gene: TRBJ2-1; V gene: TRBV2; CDR3 protein: CASSELLAGGNEQFF
D gene: NA; J gene: TRBJ2-1; V gene: TRBV4-2; CDR3 protein: CASSQVGENEQFF
D gene: NA; J gene: TRBJ2-3; V gene: TRBV5-1; CDR3 protein: CASSPEGTDTQYF
D gene: NA; J gene: TRBJ2-3; V gene: TRBV7-2; CDR3 protein: CASSNTDTQYF
D gene: TRBD1; J gene: TRBJ2-5; V gene: TRBV12-3/TRBV12-4; CDR3 protein: CASSLAGTGQTQYF
D gene: NA; J gene: TRBJ2-3; V gene: TRBV5-1; CDR3 protein: CASSVGESTDTQYF
D gene: NA; J gene: TRBJ2-1; V gene: TRBV7-2; CDR3 protein: CASSLAGRSYNEQFF
D gene: NA; J gene: TRBJ1-1; V gene: TRBV20-1; CDR3 protein: CSAPPMNTEAFF
D gene: TRBD2; J gene: TRBJ2-7; V gene: TRBV13; CDR3 protein: CASSSKPAGAFEQYF
D gene: NA; J gene: TRBJ2-3; V gene: TRBV30; CDR3 protein: CAWGEIAQYF
D gene: NA; J gene: TRBJ1-5; V gene: TRBV12-3/TRBV12-4; CDR3 protein: CASSPRGGATSQPQHF
D gene: TRBD2; J gene: TRBJ2-1; V gene: TRBV5-4; CDR3 protein: CVSSLGLAEYNEQFF
D gene: TRBD1; J gene: TRBJ1-6; V gene: TRBV10-3; CDR3 protein: CAISRGQGDSPLHF
D gene: NA; J gene: TRBJ2-1; V gene: TRBV7-2; CDR3 protein: CASSLVRARNEQFF
D gene: NA; J gene: TRBJ1-1; V gene: TRBV29-1; CDR3 protein: CSVVVQMNTEAFF
D gene: NA; J gene: TRBJ2-2; V gene: TRBV12-3/TRBV12-4; CDR3 protein: CASSLPGELFF
D gene: TRBD2; J gene: TRBJ2-1; V gene: TRBV10-3; CDR3 protein: CAIRYDGTSVNEQFF
D gene: NA; J gene: TRBJ2-5; V gene: TRBV7-6; CDR3 protein: CASSLNRGETQYF
D gene: TRBD2; J gene: TRBJ2-7; V gene: TRBV6-5; CDR3 protein: CASTGTSGTYEQYF
D gene: NA; J gene: TRBJ2-2; V gene: TRBV10-3; CDR3 protein: CAIRPQNTGELFF
D gene: NA; J gene: TRBJ1-4; V gene: TRBV2; CDR3 protein: CASRLGTTNEKLFF
D gene: NA; J gene: TRBJ2-3; V gene: TRBV20-1; CDR3 protein: CSAPTSARGDTQYF
D gene: TRBD2; J gene: TRBJ2-3; V gene: TRBV12-3/TRBV12-4; CDR3 protein: CASRPTSGSLDTQYF
D gene: NA; J gene: TRBJ1-3; V gene: TRBV20-1; CDR3 protein: CSARPPSGRRGVGNTIYF
D gene: TRBD1; J gene: TRBJ2-5; V gene: TRBV28; CDR3 protein: CASGQGAQETQYF
D gene: NA; J gene: TRBJ2-2; V gene: TRBV30; CDR3 protein: CAWSVQPGGYTGELFF
D gene: NA; J gene: TRBJ1-2; V gene: TRBV12-3/TRBV12-4; CDR3 protein: CASSLQGRNYGYTF
D gene: NA; J gene: TRBJ2-7; V gene: TRBV3-1; CDR3 protein: CASSQEFRGRNEQYF
D gene: NA; J gene: TRBJ2-3; V gene: TRBV7-2; CDR3 protein: CASSLPEIDTQYF
D gene: NA; J gene: TRBJ2-7; V gene: TRBV20-1; CDR3 protein: CSASQGQVYEQYF